The text below deals with one T cell receptor beta chain. In the same sample, other DNA sequences code for this CDR3. The repertoire was sequenced with immunoSEQ multiplex PCR; TCRdb's copy has only in-frame clones and lacks some. The table has under 300,000 clones, 65% to 85% seen once. Trimming pared 3 bases from V and 0 bases from J, leaving 5 bases between. The CDR3 is made up of 12 amino acids. Germline-derived CDR1 and CDR2 are SQVTM and ANQGSEA. The data were taken from a study of cytotoxic CD8 clonotypes in ibrutinib-treated CLL. The chain joins TRBV29-1 to TRBJ1-2; no firm D call. The receptor was isolated from a human donor with chronic lymphocytic leukemia. The specimen was PBMCs, collected at disease progression, from a patient treated with ibrutinib. In nucleotides, the CDR3 is TGCAGCGTTGATAGGTCTAACTATGGCTACACCTTC. Translated, it gives CSVDRSNYGYTF.